This entry features one TCR beta chain sequence. Its target is unknown. CDR1 SGHRS and CDR2 YFSETQ come from the germline V gene. The CDR3 has 15 residues. This sample is part of a study of cytomegalovirus exposure and HLA in healthy donors. Study outcomes and limitations: Most of the CMV-associated TCR beta chains (in a later analysis) appeared to be HLA-restricted. Across donors, sequencing depth was assumed by presence/absence analyses to be roughly uniform. CMV serostatus alone was available as immune exposure information.

Primers for the PCR totalled 60 Vbeta and 13 Jbeta. Sequenced by immunoSEQ multiplex PCR; TCRdb stores in-frame clones only, minus some. The sample shows around 150,000 clones, 80% to 90% of them seen only once. Sequencing used PBMCs. This TCR was sampled from a woman aged 25 to 39 in good health and CMV-seropositive. The chain combines TRBV5-1 with TRBJ2-5, with 8 bases that match TRBD2. Gene TRBJ2-7 matches the end of the DNA better, so the J call may be wrong. In DNA, the CDR3 is TGCGCCAGCAGCACTCTCAGCGGGGGTTACTACGAGCAGTACTTC. Translation gives CASSTLSGGYYEQYF.